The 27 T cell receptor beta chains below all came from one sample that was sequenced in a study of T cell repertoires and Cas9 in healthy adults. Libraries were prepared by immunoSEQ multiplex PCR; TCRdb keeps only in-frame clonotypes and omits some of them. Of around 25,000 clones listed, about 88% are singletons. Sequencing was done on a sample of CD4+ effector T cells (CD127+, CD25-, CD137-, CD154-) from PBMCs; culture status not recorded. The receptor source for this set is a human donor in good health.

Here the CDR3 DNA reads TGTGCCAGTAGTAGGGGATTTCTCGGAGAGACCCAGTACTTC. Its translation is CASSRGFLGETQYF. The V gene is TRBV19, the J gene TRBJ2-5; D gene uncertain. This CDR3 region has 14 residues. CDR1 and CDR2 (germline): LNHDA, SQIVND (reference sequence). V was shortened by 4 bases and J by 4 bases, with 13 bases between the two germline ends.

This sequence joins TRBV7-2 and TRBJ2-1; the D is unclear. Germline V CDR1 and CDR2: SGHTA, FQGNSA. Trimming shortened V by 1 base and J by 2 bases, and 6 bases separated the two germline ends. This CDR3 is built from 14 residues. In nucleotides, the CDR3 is TGTGCCAGCAGCTTAGGTCCAGCCTACAATGAGCAGTTCTTC. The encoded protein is CASSLGPAYNEQFF.

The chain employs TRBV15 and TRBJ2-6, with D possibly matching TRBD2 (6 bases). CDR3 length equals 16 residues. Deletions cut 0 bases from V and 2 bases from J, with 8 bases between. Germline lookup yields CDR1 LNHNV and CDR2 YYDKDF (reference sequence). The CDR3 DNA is TGTGCCACCAGCAGAGATCCGGGGGCTGGGGCCAACGTCCTGACTTTC. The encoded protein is CATSRDPGAGANVLTF.

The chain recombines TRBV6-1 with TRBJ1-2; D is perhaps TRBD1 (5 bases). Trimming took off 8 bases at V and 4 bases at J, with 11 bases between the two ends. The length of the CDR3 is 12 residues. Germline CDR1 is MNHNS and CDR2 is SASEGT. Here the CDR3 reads CASGTYSYGYTF. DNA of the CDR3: TGTGCCAGCGGGACGTACAGCTATGGCTACACCTTC.

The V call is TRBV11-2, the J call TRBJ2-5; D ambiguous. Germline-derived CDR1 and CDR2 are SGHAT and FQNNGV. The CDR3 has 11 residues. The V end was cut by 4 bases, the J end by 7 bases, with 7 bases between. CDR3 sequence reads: CASSSSTTQYF. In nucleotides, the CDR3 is TGTGCCAGCAGCTCGTCGACGACCCAGTACTTC.

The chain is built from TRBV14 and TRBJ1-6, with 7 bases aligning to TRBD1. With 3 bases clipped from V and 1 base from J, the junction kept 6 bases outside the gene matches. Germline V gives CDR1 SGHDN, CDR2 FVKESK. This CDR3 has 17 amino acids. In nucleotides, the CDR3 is TGTGCCAGCAGCCACCGACAGGGTAATTCCTATAATTCACCCCTCCACTTT. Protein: CASSHRQGNSYNSPLHF. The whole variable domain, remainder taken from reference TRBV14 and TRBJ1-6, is EAGVTQFPSHSVIEKGQTVTLRCDPISGHDNLYWYRRVMGKEIKFLLHFVKESKQDESGMPNNRFLAERTGGTYSTLKVQPAELEDSGVYFCASSHRQGNSYNSPLHFGNGTRLTVT.

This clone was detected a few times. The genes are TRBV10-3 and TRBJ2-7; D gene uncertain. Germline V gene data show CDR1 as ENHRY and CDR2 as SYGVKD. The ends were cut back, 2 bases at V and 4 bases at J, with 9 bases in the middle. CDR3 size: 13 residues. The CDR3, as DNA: TGTGCCATCAGTGAGGGGAACGATTACGAGCAGTACTTC. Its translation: CAISEGNDYEQYF.

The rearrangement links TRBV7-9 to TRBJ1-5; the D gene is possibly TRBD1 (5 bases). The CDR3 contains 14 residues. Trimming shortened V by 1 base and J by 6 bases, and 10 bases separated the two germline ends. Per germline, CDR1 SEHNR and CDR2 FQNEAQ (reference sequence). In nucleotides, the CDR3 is TGTGCCAGCAGCTTAGGGGGGGTTGCTCAGCCCCAGCATTTT. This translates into CASSLGGVAQPQHF.

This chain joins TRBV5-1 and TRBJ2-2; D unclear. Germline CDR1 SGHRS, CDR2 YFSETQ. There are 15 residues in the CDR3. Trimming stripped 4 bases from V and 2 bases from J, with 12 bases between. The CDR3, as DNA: TGCGCCAGCAGCCTGACACCGGCCAACACCGGGGAGCTGTTTTTT. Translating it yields CASSLTPANTGELFF.

The CDR3 DNA is TGCAGCGTTAGGGACAGGGGGCGCCCCGAAGATACGCAGTATTTT. Translation gives CSVRDRGRPEDTQYF. The rearrangement joins TRBV29-1 to TRBJ2-3; 12 bases match TRBD1. V trimming: 5 bases; J trimming: 5 bases; junction bases outside the gene matches: 8. The CDR3 spans 15 residues. Germline V lookup: CDR1 SQVTM, CDR2 ANQGSEA.

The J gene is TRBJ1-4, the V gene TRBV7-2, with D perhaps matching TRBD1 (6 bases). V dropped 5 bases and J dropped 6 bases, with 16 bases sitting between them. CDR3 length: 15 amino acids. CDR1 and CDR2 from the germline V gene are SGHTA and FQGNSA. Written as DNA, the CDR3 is TGTGCCAGCAGCGTCGAGGGCCCAGGGGATGAAAAACTGTTTTTT. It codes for CASSVEGPGDEKLFF.

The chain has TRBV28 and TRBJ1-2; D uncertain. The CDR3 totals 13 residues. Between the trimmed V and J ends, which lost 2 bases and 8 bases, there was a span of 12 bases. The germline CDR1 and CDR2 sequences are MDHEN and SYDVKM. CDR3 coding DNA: TGTGCCAGCAGTTTAGAGTCGAGGAAAGGCTACACCTTC. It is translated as CASSLESRKGYTF.

The CDR3 coding sequence is TGTGCCAGCAGCCCCCGGGGCGGGACTAACGAGCAGTACTTC. This translates into CASSPRGGTNEQYF. V and J are TRBV9 and TRBJ2-7, with TRBD2 matching 7 bases. This CDR3 is built from 14 residues. CDR1 and CDR2 (germline): SGDLS, YYNGEE. Trimming cost V 4 bases and J 5 bases; bases outside gene matches: 9.

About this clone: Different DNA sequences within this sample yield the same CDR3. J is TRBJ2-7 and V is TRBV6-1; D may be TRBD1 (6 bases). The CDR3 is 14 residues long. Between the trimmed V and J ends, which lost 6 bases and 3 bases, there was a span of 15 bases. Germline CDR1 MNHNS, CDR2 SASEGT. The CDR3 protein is CASRGQLSSYEQYF. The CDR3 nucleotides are TGTGCCAGCAGGGGACAACTGAGTAGCTACGAGCAGTACTTC.

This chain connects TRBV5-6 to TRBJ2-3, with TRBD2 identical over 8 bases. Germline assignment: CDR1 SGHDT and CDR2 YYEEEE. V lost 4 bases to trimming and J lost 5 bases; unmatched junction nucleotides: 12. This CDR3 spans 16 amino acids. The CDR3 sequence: CASSGDTGGTQDTQYF. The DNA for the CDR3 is TGTGCCAGCAGCGGAGACACGGGGGGGACACAAGATACGCAGTATTTT.

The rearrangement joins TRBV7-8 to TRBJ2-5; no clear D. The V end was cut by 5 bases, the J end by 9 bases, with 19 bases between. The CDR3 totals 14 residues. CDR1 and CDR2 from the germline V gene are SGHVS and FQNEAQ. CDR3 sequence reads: CASSLPDVAGAQYF. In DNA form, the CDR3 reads TGTGCCAGCAGCCTGCCTGATGTCGCCGGAGCCCAGTACTTC.

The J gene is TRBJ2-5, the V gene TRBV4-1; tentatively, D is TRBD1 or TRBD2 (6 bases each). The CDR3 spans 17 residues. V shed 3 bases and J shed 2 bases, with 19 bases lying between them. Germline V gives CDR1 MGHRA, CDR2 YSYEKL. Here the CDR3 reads CASSQLGRGPSQETQYF. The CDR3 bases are TGCGCCAGCAGCCAGCTTGGACGGGGGCCCTCGCAAGAGACCCAGTACTTC.

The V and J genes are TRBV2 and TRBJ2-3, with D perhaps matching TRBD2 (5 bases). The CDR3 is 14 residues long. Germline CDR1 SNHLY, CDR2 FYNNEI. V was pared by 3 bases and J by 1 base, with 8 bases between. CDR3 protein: CASSESRGTDTQYF. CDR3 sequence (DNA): TGTGCCAGCAGTGAGTCGAGGGGCACAGATACGCAGTATTTT.

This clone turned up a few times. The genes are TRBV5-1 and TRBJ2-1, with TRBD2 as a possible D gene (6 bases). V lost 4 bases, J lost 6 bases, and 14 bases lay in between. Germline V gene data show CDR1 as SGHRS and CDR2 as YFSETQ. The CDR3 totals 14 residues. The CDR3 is CASSVRDGGNEQFF. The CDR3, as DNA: TGCGCCAGCAGCGTTAGGGACGGGGGCAATGAGCAGTTCTTC.

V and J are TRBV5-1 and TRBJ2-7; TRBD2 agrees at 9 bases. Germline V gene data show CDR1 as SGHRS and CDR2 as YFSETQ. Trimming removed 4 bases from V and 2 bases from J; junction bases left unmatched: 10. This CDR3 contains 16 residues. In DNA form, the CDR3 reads TGCGCCAGCAGCCAGACAACTCGCGGGGGGGCCTACGAGCAGTACTTC. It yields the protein CASSQTTRGGAYEQYF.

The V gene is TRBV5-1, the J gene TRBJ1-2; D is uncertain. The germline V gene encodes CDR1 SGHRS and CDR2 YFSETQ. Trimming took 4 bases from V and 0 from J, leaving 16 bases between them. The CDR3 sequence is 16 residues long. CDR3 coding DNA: TGCGCCAGCAGCGTGGGTTTGGCCCGAGCTAACTATGGCTACACCTTC. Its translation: CASSVGLARANYGYTF.

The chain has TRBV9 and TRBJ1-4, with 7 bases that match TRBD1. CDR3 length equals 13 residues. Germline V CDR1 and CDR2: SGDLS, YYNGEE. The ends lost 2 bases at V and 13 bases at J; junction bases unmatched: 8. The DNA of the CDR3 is TGTGCCAGCAGCGTTCGGCAGGGGGATCGACTGTTTTTT. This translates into CASSVRQGDRLFF.

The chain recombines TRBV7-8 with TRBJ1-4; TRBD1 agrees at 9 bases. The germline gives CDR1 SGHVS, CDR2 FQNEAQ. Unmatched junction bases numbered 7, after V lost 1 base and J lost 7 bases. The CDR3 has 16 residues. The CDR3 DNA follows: TGTGCCAGCAGCTTAGATGAGGGACAGGGTTTTGAAAAACTGTTTTTT. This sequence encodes CASSLDEGQGFEKLFF.

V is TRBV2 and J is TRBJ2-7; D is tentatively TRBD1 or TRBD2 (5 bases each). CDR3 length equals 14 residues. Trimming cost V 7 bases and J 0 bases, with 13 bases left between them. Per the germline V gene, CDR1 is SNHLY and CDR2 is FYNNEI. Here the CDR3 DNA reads TGTGCCAGCATGGGACCCCGGGGCTCCTACGAGCAGTACTTC. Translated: CASMGPRGSYEQYF.

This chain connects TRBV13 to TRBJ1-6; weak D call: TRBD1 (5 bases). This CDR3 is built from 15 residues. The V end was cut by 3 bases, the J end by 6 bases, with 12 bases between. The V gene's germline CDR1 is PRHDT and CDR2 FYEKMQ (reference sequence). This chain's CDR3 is CASSLGHRGNSPLHF. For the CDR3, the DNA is TGTGCCAGCAGCTTGGGGCATAGGGGTAATTCACCCCTCCACTTT.

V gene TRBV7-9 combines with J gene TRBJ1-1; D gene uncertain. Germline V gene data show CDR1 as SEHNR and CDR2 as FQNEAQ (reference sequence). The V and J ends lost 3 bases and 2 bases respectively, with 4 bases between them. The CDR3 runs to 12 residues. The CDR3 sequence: CASSFPNTEAFF. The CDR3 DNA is TGTGCCAGCAGCTTCCCAAACACTGAAGCTTTCTTT. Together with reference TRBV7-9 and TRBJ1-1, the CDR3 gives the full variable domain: DTGVSQNPRHKITKRGQNVTFRCDPISEHNRLYWYRQTLGQGPEFLTYFQNEAQLEKSRLLSDRFSAERPKGSFSTLEIQRTEQGDSAMYLCASSFPNTEAFFGQGTRLTVV.

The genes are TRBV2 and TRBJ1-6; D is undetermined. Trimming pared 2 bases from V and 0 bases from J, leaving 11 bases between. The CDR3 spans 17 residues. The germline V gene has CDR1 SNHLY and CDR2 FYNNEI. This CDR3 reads CASSERRTSSYNSPLHF. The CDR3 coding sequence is TGTGCCAGCAGTGAACGGAGGACGAGCTCCTATAATTCACCCCTCCACTTT.